This TCR beta chain was sequenced in a study of a mutant IDH1 vaccine in newly diagnosed glioma. Across the whole study: Vaccination started 4-6 weeks after radiotherapy alone, or with temozolomide cycles. Patients under treatment included around 60% males and approximately 38% females and had a mean age of around 40 years. Most patients had radiochemotherapy with temozolomide before enrollment; others had one alone.

Time point in this sample: week 5, during vaccination. Vaccinated patients received 300 ug of mutant IDH1 20-mer peptide per dose, with topical imiquimod. The CDR3 is made up of 16 amino acids. After removal of 9 bases from V and 6 bases from J, the junction contained 14 bases not matched to a gene. Germline V gives CDR1 LNHDA, CDR2 SQIVND (reference sequence). Only one count was recorded for this clone. Its antigen is currently unknown. Data came from immunoSEQ multiplex PCR; TCRdb stores just in-frame clones and leaves some out. The sample includes roughly 72,000 clones, 90% to 95% of them seen just once.

Material: PBMCs, obtained from a glioma patient whose treatment included an IDH1 peptide vaccine. This TCR was recovered from a woman aged 45-60 years with glioma. The genes are TRBV19 and TRBJ1-4; 9 bases are a match to TRBD1. The CDR3 DNA is TGTGCCAGCTCGTCCTCGCGGCGGGACAGGGATGAAAAACTGTTTTTT. Its translation: CASSSSRRDRDEKLFF. Full variable domain (rest looked up from reference TRBV19 and TRBJ1-4): DGGITQSPKYLFRKEGQNVTLSCEQNLNHDAMYWYRQDPGQGLRLIYYSQIVNDFQKGDIAEGYSVSREKKESFPLTVTSAQKNPTAFYLCASSSSRRDRDEKLFFGSGTQLSVL.